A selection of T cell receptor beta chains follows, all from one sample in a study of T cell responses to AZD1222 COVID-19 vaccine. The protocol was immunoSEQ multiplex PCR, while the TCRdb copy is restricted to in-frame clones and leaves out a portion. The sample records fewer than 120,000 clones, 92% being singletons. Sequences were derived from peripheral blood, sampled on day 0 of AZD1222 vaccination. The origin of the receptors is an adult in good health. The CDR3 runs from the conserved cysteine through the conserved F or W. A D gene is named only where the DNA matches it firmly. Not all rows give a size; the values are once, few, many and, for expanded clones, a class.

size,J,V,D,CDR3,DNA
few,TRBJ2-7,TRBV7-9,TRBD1,CASSRAGTGYYEQYF,TGTGCCAGCAGCCGCGCCGGGACAGGGTACTACGAGCAGTACTTC
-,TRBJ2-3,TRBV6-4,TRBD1,CASSQQGGTDTQYF,TGTGCCAGCAGTCAACAGGGGGGCACAGATACGCAGTATTTT
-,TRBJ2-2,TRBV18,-,CASSPPRIDRNTGELFF,TGTGCCAGCTCACCACCGCGCATAGACCGGAACACCGGGGAGCTGTTTTTT
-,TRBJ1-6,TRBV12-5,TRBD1,CASGPGQGTNSPLHF,TGTGCTAGTGGTCCTGGACAGGGGACTAATTCACCCCTCCACTTT
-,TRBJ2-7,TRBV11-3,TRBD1,CASSLPGQGYEQYF,TGTGCCAGCAGTCTCCCGGGACAGGGGTACGAGCAGTACTTC
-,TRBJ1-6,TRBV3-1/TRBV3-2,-,CASSQDIGVGSPLHF,TGTGCCAGCAGCCAAGATATAGGGGTCGGTTCACCCCTCCACTTT
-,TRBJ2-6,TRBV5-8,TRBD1,CASSLGGTAGANVLTF,TGTGCCAGCAGCTTGGGGGGGACAGCCGGGGCCAACGTCCTGACTTTC
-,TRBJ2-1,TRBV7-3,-,CASSLSKTLYNEQFF,TGTGCCAGCAGCTTATCAAAGACCTTATACAATGAGCAGTTCTTC
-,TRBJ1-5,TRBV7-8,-,CASSPGTSFNQPQHF,TGTGCCAGCAGCCCGGGGACATCCTTCAATCAGCCCCAGCATTTT
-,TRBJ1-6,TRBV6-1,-,CASSVGMLSSYNSPLHF,TGTGCCAGCAGTGTGGGCATGCTGAGCTCCTATAATTCACCCCTCCACTTT
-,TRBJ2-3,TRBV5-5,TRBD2,CASSREGYTQYF,TGTGCCAGCAGCCGGGAGGGTTATACGCAGTATTTT
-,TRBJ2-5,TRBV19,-,CASSTSIRRETQYF,TGTGCCAGTAGTACCTCGATCCGCCGGGAGACCCAGTACTTC
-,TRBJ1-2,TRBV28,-,CASSLPGRVAGGYTF,TGTGCCAGCAGTTTACCAGGGCGGGTTGCGGGCGGCTACACCTTC
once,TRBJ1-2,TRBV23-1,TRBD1,CASSLPRTGYGYTF,TGCGCCAGCAGTCTCCCTAGGACAGGGTATGGCTACACCTTC
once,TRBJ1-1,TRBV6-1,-,CASSDIRGSMNTEAFF,TGTGCCAGCAGTGATATCAGGGGTTCAATGAACACTGAAGCTTTCTTT
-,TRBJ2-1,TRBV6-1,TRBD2,CASSVRTSGGVYNEQFF,TGTGCCAGCAGTGTCCGGACTAGCGGGGGGGTATACAATGAGCAGTTCTTC
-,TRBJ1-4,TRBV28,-,CACSGVANEKLFF,TGTGCCTGTTCGGGGGTGGCTAATGAAAAACTGTTTTTT
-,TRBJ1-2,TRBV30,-,CAWSIPRGGYTF,TGTGCCTGGAGTATCCCGCGCGGTGGCTACACCTTC
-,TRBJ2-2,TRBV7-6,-,CASSLGTGTGELFF,TGTGCCAGCAGCTTAGGGACCGGCACCGGGGAGCTGTTTTTT
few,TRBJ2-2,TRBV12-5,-,CASGQDGYTGELFF,TGTGCTAGTGGGCAGGACGGATACACCGGGGAGCTGTTTTTT
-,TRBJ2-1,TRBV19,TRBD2,CASRLAGAGRNEQFF,TGTGCCAGTCGGCTAGCGGGGGCTGGGAGGAATGAGCAGTTCTTC
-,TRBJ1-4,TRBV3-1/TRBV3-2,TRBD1,CASSRTGGNEKLFF,TGTGCCAGCAGCCGGACAGGGGGTAATGAAAAACTGTTTTTT
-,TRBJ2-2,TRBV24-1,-,CATSDLVALGRGNTGELFF,TGTGCCACCAGTGATTTAGTCGCCCTGGGCAGGGGAAACACCGGGGAGCTGTTTTTT
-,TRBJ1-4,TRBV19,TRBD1,CASSLLGQGETNEKLFF,TGTGCCAGTAGTCTCCTGGGACAGGGAGAAACTAATGAAAAACTGTTTTTT
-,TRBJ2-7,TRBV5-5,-,CASSLDIYYEQYF,TGTGCCAGCAGCTTAGACATTTACTACGAGCAGTACTTC
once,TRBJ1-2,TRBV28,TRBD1,CASSLGQAKANYGYTF,TGTGCCAGCAGTTTGGGACAGGCTAAAGCTAACTATGGCTACACCTTC
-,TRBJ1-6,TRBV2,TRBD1,CASSGQGVGSPLHF,TGTGCCAGCAGCGGACAGGGGGTAGGTTCACCCCTCCACTTT
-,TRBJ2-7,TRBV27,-,CASSFRYRHYEQYF,TGTGCCAGCAGTTTTAGGTATCGCCACTACGAGCAGTACTTC
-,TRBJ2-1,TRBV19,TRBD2,CASSSGGVDEQFF,TGTGCCAGTAGTTCGGGGGGGGTGGATGAGCAGTTCTTC
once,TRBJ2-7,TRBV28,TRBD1,CASRFRDRADEQYF,TGTGCCAGCCGATTCCGGGACAGGGCGGACGAGCAGTACTTC
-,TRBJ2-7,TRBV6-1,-,CASSEDGSEQYF,TGTGCCAGCAGTGAAGACGGGTCCGAGCAGTACTTC
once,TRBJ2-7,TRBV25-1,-,CASSQVPYEQYF,TGTGCCAGCAGTCAGGTTCCCTACGAGCAGTACTTC
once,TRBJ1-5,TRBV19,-,CASSVQFSNQPQHF,TGTGCCAGTAGTGTCCAGTTCAGCAATCAGCCCCAGCATTTT
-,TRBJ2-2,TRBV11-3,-,CASNYLWGQKNTGELFF,TGTGCCAGCAACTATTTATGGGGTCAGAAGAACACCGGGGAGCTGTTTTTT
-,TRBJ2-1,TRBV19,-,CASSMGPSSYNEQFF,TGTGCCAGTAGTATGGGTCCGAGCTCCTACAATGAGCAGTTCTTC
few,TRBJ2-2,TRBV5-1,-,CASSWGDTGELFF,TGCGCCAGCAGCTGGGGCGACACCGGGGAGCTGTTTTTT
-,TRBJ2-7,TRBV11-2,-,CASSWDLRREQYF,TGTGCCAGCAGCTGGGATCTGCGTCGGGAGCAGTACTTC
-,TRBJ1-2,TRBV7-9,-,CASTLGGRGYTF,TGTGCCAGCACTCTGGGGGGAAGGGGCTACACCTTC
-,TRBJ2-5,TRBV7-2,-,CASSFSQGGTQYF,TGTGCCAGCAGCTTTTCCCAAGGCGGGACCCAGTACTTC
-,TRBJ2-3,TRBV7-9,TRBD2,CASSLFGLAGFTDTQYF,TGTGCCAGCAGCTTATTCGGCCTAGCGGGGTTCACAGATACGCAGTATTTT
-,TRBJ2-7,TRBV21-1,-,CASSKVVRTGVYEQYF,TGTGCCAGCAGCAAAGTGGTCAGGACAGGGGTCTACGAGCAGTACTTC
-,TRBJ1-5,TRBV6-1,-,CASSERGAGQPQHF,TGTGCCAGCAGTGAACGGGGGGCTGGACAGCCCCAGCATTTT
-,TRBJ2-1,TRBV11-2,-,CASSLAGYSINEQFF,TGTGCCAGCAGCTTAGCTGGCTACAGCATCAATGAGCAGTTCTTC
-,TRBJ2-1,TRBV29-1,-,CSVKYYSDRYNEQFF,TGCAGCGTCAAATACTACTCGGACAGATACAATGAGCAGTTCTTC
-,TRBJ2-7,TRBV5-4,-,CASSGVDPPYEQYF,TGTGCCAGCTCCGGGGTGGATCCACCCTACGAGCAGTACTTC
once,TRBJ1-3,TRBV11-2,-,CASRNVGGRNTIYF,TGTGCCAGCAGAAACGTGGGAGGCAGAAACACCATATATTTT
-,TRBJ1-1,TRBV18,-,CASSPPGTLNTEAFF,TGTGCCAGCTCACCACCTGGGACACTGAACACTGAAGCTTTCTTT
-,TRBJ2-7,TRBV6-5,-,CASSPGGYEQYF,TGTGCCAGCAGTCCCGGGGGCTACGAGCAGTACTTC
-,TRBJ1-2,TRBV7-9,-,CASRPGPPSYTF,TGTGCCAGCAGGCCGGGACCTCCCTCCTACACCTTC
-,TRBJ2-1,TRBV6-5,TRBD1,CASTSTGGNEQFF,TGTGCCAGCACTTCGACAGGGGGGAATGAGCAGTTCTTC
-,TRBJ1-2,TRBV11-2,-,CASSRAQGNGYTF,TGTGCCAGCAGCCGAGCACAGGGAAATGGCTACACCTTC
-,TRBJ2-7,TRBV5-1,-,CASSLDGRDREYF,TGCGCCAGCAGCTTGGATGGCAGGGATAGGGAGTACTTC